Presented here are 16 T cell receptor beta chains from one specimen sequenced in a study of T-cell reconstitution after alpha-beta-depleted transplantation in children. Unique molecular identifiers tagged the TCRbeta library. In TCRdb, the PCR reads were re-called with MiXCR into one record per CDR3 protein. Here the sample spans roughly 180,000 distinct CDR3 sequences, about 15% being singletons. The specimen was PBMCs from the stem cell graft donor, collected from the stem cell graft. The receptors were sampled from a human donor who donated a stem cell graft to a child with acute lymphoblastic leukemia.

The CDR3 spells CASSFAGAGNTIYF. The CDR3 nucleotides read TGTGCCAGCAGCTTCGCAGGGGCTGGAAACACCATATATTTT. V usage is TRBV7-2 and J usage is TRBJ1-3; tentative D call: TRBD1 (6 bases). V gave up 3 bases and J gave up 2 bases, with 8 bases separating them. This CDR3 region has 14 residues. The germline V gene encodes CDR1 SGHTA and CDR2 FQGNSA.

In the case of this clonotype: This clone may be a read error of a much larger clone one base away. The chain combines TRBV6-1 with TRBJ2-3; the D gene is possibly TRBD1 (5 bases). The CDR3 extends over 13 amino acids. The germline CDR1 and CDR2 sequences are MNHNS and SASEGT. Trimming stripped 7 bases from V and 7 bases from J, with 15 bases between. The CDR3, as DNA: TGTGCCAGCATTGATGCCGCAGGGAATACGCAGTATTTT. It is translated as CASIDAAGNTQYF.

Ten or more counts support this clonotype. J is TRBJ2-1 and V is TRBV10-3, with 7 positions matching TRBD2. The ends lost 6 bases at V and 5 bases at J; junction bases unmatched: 7. Germline values: CDR1 ENHRY, CDR2 SYGVKD. This CDR3 has 14 residues. The CDR3 sequence: CAIRSSAGDNEQFF. In DNA, the CDR3 is TGTGCCATCAGAAGCTCGGCGGGAGACAATGAGCAGTTCTTC.

This clonotype has just a few counts. The rearrangement uses TRBV7-2 and TRBJ2-5, with 8 bases fitting TRBD1. Germline V lookup: CDR1 SGHTA, CDR2 FQGNSA. The junction had 11 bases not matched to a gene; V was cut back by 1 base and J by 4 bases. This CDR3 spans 17 amino acids. CDR3 region: CASSLVPGGMGGETQYF. The DNA for the CDR3 is TGTGCCAGCAGCTTAGTTCCAGGGGGCATGGGTGGAGAGACCCAGTACTTC.

The genes are TRBV20-1 and TRBJ1-5, with no clear D. V was trimmed by 3 bases and J by 5 bases, leaving 11 bases between them. CDR3 length: 13 residues. Germline CDR1 DFQATT, CDR2 SNEGSKA (reference sequence). CDR3 sequence (DNA): TGCAGTGCTAGCGGCAGGCCCGATCAGCCCCAGCATTTT. Translating it yields CSASGRPDQPQHF.

This clonotype was counted ten times or more. The rearrangement uses TRBV13 and TRBJ2-7, with 10 bases aligning to TRBD2. J lost 4 bases, V lost 5 bases, and 8 bases had no gene match. Germline CDR1 PRHDT, CDR2 FYEKMQ (reference sequence). This CDR3 comprises 15 residues. The CDR3 DNA follows: TGTGCCAGCAGCCCCCAGCGGGAGGGAGGGTACGAGCAGTACTTC. Its protein is CASSPQREGGYEQYF.

This clonotype was seen ten or more times. The V gene is TRBV12-3 or TRBV12-4, the J gene TRBJ2-2; TRBD2 aligns across 14 bases. The J segment lost 5 bases and the V segment lost 6 bases, leaving 8 bases of the junction unmatched. The CDR3 spans 17 residues. The CDR3 protein is CASSSTSGRVNTGELFF. The CDR3 nucleotides are TGTGCCAGCAGCTCGACTAGCGGGAGGGTTAATACCGGGGAGCTGTTTTTT.

There are many counts of this clonotype. This CDR3 is CASRPGLAGGPYEQYF. The CDR3, as DNA: TGTGCCAGCAGGCCGGGACTAGCGGGAGGGCCCTACGAGCAGTACTTC. The chain links TRBV28 to TRBJ2-7; TRBD2 matches 16 bases. J gave up 2 bases and V 6 bases, and 4 bases lay outside the gene matches. CDR1 is MDHEN, CDR2 SYDVKM, per germline. CDR3 length: 16 amino acids.

This clonotype was seen many times. The chain couples TRBV7-9 to TRBJ2-7; tentative D call: TRBD2 (6 bases). V was clipped by 5 bases and J by 8 bases, with 19 bases between them. The length of the CDR3 is 14 residues. The V gene's germline CDR1 is SEHNR and CDR2 FQNEAQ (reference sequence). As DNA, the CDR3 is TGTGCCAGCAGCCCCGCGGGATTAGCGTTCCAGCAGTACTTC. Its translation is CASSPAGLAFQQYF.

This clonotype was detected many times. The chain carries TRBV9 and TRBJ1-1; perhaps TRBD1 as D (6 bases). Germline-derived CDR1 and CDR2 are SGDLS and YYNGEE. Trimming removed 1 base at V and 1 base at J, with 8 bases between. There are 14 residues in the CDR3. The CDR3 DNA follows: TGTGCCAGCAGCGTATTACAGGGGAACACTGAAGCTTTCTTT. It specifies CASSVLQGNTEAFF.

The sample holds many counts of this clonotype. In nucleotides, the CDR3 is TGTGCCAGCAGCTTAGTGAACTCCAGGACACCGAAAGAGACCCAGTACTTC. Amino acid sequence: CASSLVNSRTPKETQYF. The genes are TRBV11-1 and TRBJ2-5; TRBD1 might be the D (5 bases). In germline, CDR1 is SGHAT, CDR2 FQDESV (reference sequence). This CDR3 spans 17 amino acids. The ends were cut back, 1 base at V and 3 bases at J, with 18 bases in the middle.

This clonotype was observed at least ten times. This chain joins TRBV5-1 and TRBJ1-2; 9 positions match TRBD1. This CDR3 spans 17 amino acids. In germline, CDR1 is SGHRS, CDR2 YFSETQ. V shed 3 bases, J shed 0 bases, and the junction held 9 bases outside the gene matches. CDR3 sequence (DNA): TGCGCCAGCAGCTCAGAAACCGGGACAGGGCCTAACTATGGCTACACCTTC. It yields the protein CASSSETGTGPNYGYTF.

This clonotype was observed a few times. This chain joins TRBV5-4 and TRBJ2-1, with unresolved D. The germline V gene encodes CDR1 SGHNT and CDR2 YYREEE (reference sequence). CDR3 length: 17 residues. V lost 6 bases and J lost 3, with 22 bases in between. DNA for the CDR3: TGTGCCAGCACCCCGGTCAACCGACGAGATGTCTACAATGAGCAGTTCTTC. Translated, it gives CASTPVNRRDVYNEQFF.

This clonotype has a handful of counts. This chain joins TRBV29-1 and TRBJ1-4, with 12 bases matching TRBD1. The CDR3 length is 18 residues. The V segment lost 4 bases and the J segment 1 base; nucleotides outside the gene matches: 10. Looked up from germline, CDR1 is SQVTM and CDR2 is ANQGSEA. This CDR3 reads CSVGGTGGFWVTNEKLFF. CDR3 sequence (DNA): TGCAGCGTTGGCGGGACAGGGGGCTTCTGGGTAACTAATGAAAAACTGTTTTTT. Full variable domain (outside the CDR3, taken from reference TRBV29-1 and TRBJ1-4): SAVISQKPSRDICQRGTSLTIQCQVDSQVTMMFWYRQQPGQSLTLIATANQGSEATYESGFVIDKFPISRPNLTFSTLTVSNMSPEDSSIYLCSVGGTGGFWVTNEKLFFGSGTQLSVL.

This sequence joins TRBV5-4 and TRBJ2-2, with 9 bases identical to TRBD1. The CDR3 spans 15 residues. Germline CDR1 reads SGHNT; CDR2 reads YYREEE (reference sequence). The ends lost 2 bases at V and 6 bases at J; junction bases unmatched: 5. CDR3 residues: CASSFGTGFSGELFF. DNA of the CDR3: TGTGCCAGCAGCTTCGGGACAGGGTTCTCCGGGGAGCTGTTTTTT.

A few counts support this clonotype. CDR3 sequence: CASSPGGGEQFF. The CDR3 nucleotides are TGCGCCAGCAGCCCGGGAGGAGGTGAGCAGTTCTTC. The chain is built from TRBV5-1 and TRBJ2-1, with 7 bases lining up with TRBD2. V trimming: 4 bases; J trimming: 9 bases; junction bases outside the gene matches: 4. The CDR3 length is 12 residues. Germline CDR1 reads SGHRS; CDR2 reads YFSETQ.